Each of the 28 T cell receptor beta chains below was sequenced from the same sample in a study of cytomegalovirus exposure and HLA in healthy donors. Repertoires were generated with immunoSEQ multiplex PCR, while TCRdb's copy carries only in-frame clones and drops some. The sample includes 130,000 to 150,000 clones, roughly 89% of them seen just once. The sample was PBMCs. These TCRs come from a woman aged 18 to 35 in good health and CMV-seropositive.

The genes are TRBV2 and TRBJ2-5; 7 bases align to TRBD2. The CDR3 is made up of 15 amino acids. With 6 bases clipped from V and 5 bases from J, the junction kept 12 bases outside the gene matches. In germline, CDR1 is SNHLY, CDR2 FYNNEI. The CDR3 loop reads CASSPRSGVGETQYF. The CDR3 DNA sequence: TGTGCCAGCAGCCCCAGGAGCGGGGTCGGGGAGACCCAGTACTTC.

The genes are TRBV27 and TRBJ1-1; 8 nucleotides match TRBD1. With V trimmed by 0 bases and J by 5 bases, 5 bases remained unmatched. CDR3 size: 15 residues. CDR1 MNHEY and CDR2 SMNVEV come from the germline V gene (reference sequence). CDR3 sequence: CASSLSAGGITEAFF. As DNA, the CDR3 is TGTGCCAGCAGTTTATCGGCAGGGGGCATAACTGAAGCTTTCTTT.

The rearrangement uses TRBV28 and TRBJ1-4, with no clear D. This CDR3 is built from 12 residues. The V end lost 3 bases, the J end lost 11 bases, and 10 bases lay between the germline ends. CDR1 and CDR2 (germline): MDHEN, SYDVKM. CDR3 in DNA: TGTGCCAGCAGTTTGAGGATGGAGAAACTGTTTTTT. It yields the protein CASSLRMEKLFF.

The chain uses TRBV18 and TRBJ1-1, with a tentative D call TRBD1 (5 bases). V was trimmed by 4 bases and J by 4 bases, leaving 10 bases between them. From germline, CDR1 is KGHSH and CDR2 LQKENI. The length of the CDR3 is 13 residues. CDR3 DNA sequence: TGTGCCAGCTCACTGGACACGAGCACTGAAGCTTTCTTT. It yields the protein CASSLDTSTEAFF.

V gene TRBV13 combines with J gene TRBJ2-7; 8 positions agree with TRBD2. Unmatched junction bases numbered 6, after V lost 6 bases and J lost 5 bases. The CDR3 loop spans 13 amino acids. Germline V gene lookup returns CDR1 PRHDT and CDR2 FYEKMQ (reference sequence). CDR3 loop: CASSQSGGHEQYF. CDR3 sequence (DNA): TGTGCCAGCAGTCAAAGCGGGGGACACGAGCAGTACTTC.

The chain uses TRBV5-1 and TRBJ2-1; TRBD1 agrees at 10 bases. CDR3 length: 16 amino acids. From germline, CDR1 is SGHRS and CDR2 YFSETQ. Losses at the gene ends were 4 bases for V and 9 bases for J; bases not matched to a gene: 13. DNA of the CDR3: TGCGCCAGCAGCATAACCGGGACAGGGGTGGTAGGTGAGCAGTTCTTC. Its protein product is CASSITGTGVVGEQFF.

This sequence joins TRBV27 and TRBJ2-7; 8 nucleotides line up with TRBD2. V lost 2 bases, J lost 4 bases, and 7 bases stayed unmatched. This CDR3 has 15 amino acids. The V gene's germline CDR1 is MNHEY and CDR2 SMNVEV (reference sequence). CDR3: CASSLLSGDDYEQYF. The DNA for the CDR3 is TGTGCCAGCAGTTTACTTAGCGGGGACGATTACGAGCAGTACTTC.

V and J are TRBV2 and TRBJ2-7; no firm D call. The V end lost 2 bases, the J end lost 0 bases, and 8 bases lay between the germline ends. The CDR3 loop spans 14 amino acids. Germline CDR1 is SNHLY and CDR2 is FYNNEI. As DNA, the CDR3 is TGTGCCAGCAGTGAATCGCCGGGCTCCTACGAGCAGTACTTC. It encodes CASSESPGSYEQYF.

The V gene is TRBV27, the J gene TRBJ2-5, with 9 bases that match TRBD1. The trim removed 6 bases at V and 2 bases at J, leaving 4 bases unmatched. The CDR3 extends over 14 amino acids. Germline V gene data show CDR1 as MNHEY and CDR2 as SMNVEV (reference sequence). CDR3 DNA sequence: TGTGCCAGCAGGAGGGACAGGGCGCAAGAGACCCAGTACTTC. It translates to CASRRDRAQETQYF.

V is TRBV29-1 and J is TRBJ2-5; D unclear. Trimming shortened V by 0 bases and J by 1 base, and 3 bases separated the two germline ends. The CDR3 is 12 amino acids. Per germline, CDR1 SQVTM and CDR2 ANQGSEA. The DNA for the CDR3 is TGCAGCGTTGAAGACAGCCAAGAGACCCAGTACTTC. Its protein product is CSVEDSQETQYF.

V gene TRBV5-5 combines with J gene TRBJ2-2; D may be TRBD2 (6 bases). Germline CDR1 is SGHKS and CDR2 is YYEKEE (reference sequence). Trimming stripped 2 bases from V and 1 base from J, with 12 bases between. The CDR3 is made up of 16 amino acids. CDR3 DNA: TGTGCCAGCAGCTTCACGGCGGGGAGGAACACCGGGGAGCTGTTTTTT. Protein product: CASSFTAGRNTGELFF.

J is TRBJ2-5 and V is TRBV4-1, with 7 bases matching TRBD1. Germline values: CDR1 MGHRA, CDR2 YSYEKL. Trimming took 3 bases from V and 1 from J; bases not matched to a gene: 2. This CDR3 has 14 amino acids. The CDR3 spells CASSHDRVQETQYF. The CDR3 region has the DNA TGCGCCAGCAGCCACGACAGGGTCCAAGAGACCCAGTACTTC.

The chain employs TRBV28 and TRBJ2-4; 8 bases fit TRBD1. V dropped 5 bases and J dropped 8; count of bases not matched to a gene: 14. This CDR3 has 16 amino acids. Germline V lookup: CDR1 MDHEN, CDR2 SYDVKM. The CDR3 region is CASSPPGTGLGDIQYF. The CDR3 region has the DNA TGTGCCAGCAGTCCCCCCGGGACAGGCCTTGGGGACATTCAGTACTTC.

V gene TRBV28 combines with J gene TRBJ2-1; the D is unclear. CDR3 size: 14 residues. Trimming removed 6 bases at V and 1 base at J, with 10 bases between. Germline loops: CDR1 MDHEN, CDR2 SYDVKM. CDR3 region: CASSSPRSYNEQFF. The CDR3 nucleotides are TGTGCCAGCAGCTCCCCCCGGTCCTACAATGAGCAGTTCTTC. Filled out from reference TRBV28 and TRBJ2-1, the complete variable domain reads DVKVTQSSRYLVKRTGEKVFLECVQDMDHENMFWYRQDPGLGLRLIYFSYDVKMKEKGDIPEGYSVSREKKERFSLILESASTNQTSMYLCASSSPRSYNEQFFGPGTRLTVL.

Concerning this clone itself: A junction end diverges from the germline sequence, so it may reflect a read error. V gene TRBV7-8 combines with J gene TRBJ2-2, with 7 bases identical to TRBD2. Germline assignment: CDR1 SGHVS and CDR2 FQNEAQ. The CDR3 spans 17 residues. The CDR3 loop reads CASSQRWRGKDTGELFF. For the CDR3, the DNA is TGTGCCAGCAGCCAAAGATGGCGGGGGAAGGACACCGGGGAGTTGTTTTTT.

V is TRBV29-1 and J is TRBJ1-3, with D possibly being TRBD1 (5 bases). The CDR3 covers 14 residues. Trimming removed 7 bases at V and 0 bases at J, with 13 bases between. CDR1 SQVTM and CDR2 ANQGSEA come from the germline V gene. Here the CDR3 DNA reads TGCAGCGCTAAATTCGACAGCTCTGGAAACACCATATATTTT. Its translation: CSAKFDSSGNTIYF. Together with reference TRBV29-1 and TRBJ1-3, the CDR3 gives the full variable domain: SAVISQKPSRDICQRGTSLTIQCQVDSQVTMMFWYRQQPGQSLTLIATANQGSEATYESGFVIDKFPISRPNLTFSTLTVSNMSPEDSSIYLCSAKFDSSGNTIYFGEGSWLTVV.

The CDR3 region has the DNA TGTGCCAGCAGCCTACAGGGGGGTCGAGGCTACACCTTC. Its protein is CASSLQGGRGYTF. The chain is built from TRBV6-5 and TRBJ1-2, with 8 bases identical to TRBD1. V was clipped by 6 bases and J by 8 bases; unmatched bases: 8. The germline V gene encodes CDR1 MNHEY and CDR2 SVGAGI. The CDR3 contains 13 residues.

This clone was picked up many times. The V gene is TRBV28, the J gene TRBJ2-7; D may be TRBD1 (5 bases). CDR3 length equals 12 residues. Germline CDR1 is MDHEN and CDR2 is SYDVKM. V lost 9 bases and J 5 bases, leaving 14 bases between the germline ends. The DNA for the CDR3 is TGTGCCAGTTTCAAGGGGTCCCACGAGCAGTACTTC. Its protein is CASFKGSHEQYF.

The genes are TRBV25-1 and TRBJ1-2; D is undetermined. There are 13 residues in the CDR3. The germline V and J ends were trimmed by 1 base and 7 bases, with 10 bases remaining between them. Germline V CDR1 and CDR2: MGHDK, SYGVNS. The CDR3 DNA is TGTGCCAGCAGTGAATCGAGGAGCGCTGGCTACACCTTC. It is translated as CASSESRSAGYTF.

This chain links TRBV2 with TRBJ1-3; D is undetermined. V was shortened by 4 bases and J by 0 bases, with 7 bases between the two germline ends. Germline CDR1 and CDR2: SNHLY and FYNNEI. CDR3 length: 14 amino acids. CDR3 DNA: TGTGCCAGCAGTGTATCCCGCTCTGGAAACACCATATATTTT. This translates into CASSVSRSGNTIYF.

The chain joins TRBV30 to TRBJ1-4; 9 positions match TRBD1. The germline V gene has CDR1 GTSNPN and CDR2 SVGIG (reference sequence). Germline trimming cut 4 bases from V and 4 bases from J; bases unmatched to any gene: 7. The CDR3 is 15 residues long. The CDR3 reads CAWTRNRGLNEKLFF. In DNA, the CDR3 is TGTGCCTGGACTAGGAACAGGGGGCTTAATGAAAAACTGTTTTTT.

The chain couples TRBV23-1 to TRBJ2-5; D unresolved. TRBV23-1 is annotated as an ORF whose role is uncertain. The CDR3 sequence is 11 residues long. Trimming took off 5 bases at V and 2 bases at J, with 3 bases between the two ends. The CDR3 coding sequence is TGCGCCAGCAGTTCTCAAGAGACCCAGTACTTC. It is translated as CASSSQETQYF.

The chain uses TRBV6-1 and TRBJ1-5, with TRBD1 identical over 8 bases. J gave up 6 bases and V 1 base, and 5 bases lay outside the gene matches. CDR3 length: 15 residues. CDR1 is MNHNS, CDR2 SASEGT, per germline. CDR3 region: CASSEGTGGSQPQHF. The DNA of the CDR3 is TGTGCCAGCAGTGAAGGTACAGGGGGTAGTCAGCCCCAGCATTTT.

This clone was seen once. V usage is TRBV28 and J usage is TRBJ1-5; TRBD1 matches at 7 bases. The CDR3 contains 16 residues. The germline V gene encodes CDR1 MDHEN and CDR2 SYDVKM. V lost 5 bases to trimming and J lost 0 bases; unmatched junction nucleotides: 7. The CDR3 DNA reads TGTGCCAGCAGTCCCCTAGGGACAGATAGCAATCAGCCCCAGCATTTT. Amino acids: CASSPLGTDSNQPQHF.

The chain recombines TRBV28 with TRBJ2-1, with TRBD1 matching 9 bases. Trimming at V came to 2 bases and at J to 4 bases, leaving 6 bases not matched to a gene. The CDR3 covers 16 residues. Germline V gives CDR1 MDHEN, CDR2 SYDVKM. The CDR3 spells CASSLVPGQGYNEQFF. The DNA of the CDR3 is TGTGCCAGCAGTTTAGTCCCGGGACAGGGATACAATGAGCAGTTCTTC. The entire variable domain, with the rest obtained from reference TRBV28 and TRBJ2-1, is as follows: DVKVTQSSRYLVKRTGEKVFLECVQDMDHENMFWYRQDPGLGLRLIYFSYDVKMKEKGDIPEGYSVSREKKERFSLILESASTNQTSMYLCASSLVPGQGYNEQFFGPGTRLTVL.

The chain links TRBV29-1 to TRBJ1-1, with 12 bases matching TRBD1. Germline CDR1 and CDR2: SQVTM and ANQGSEA. With 7 bases clipped from V and 2 bases from J, the junction kept 8 bases outside the gene matches. This CDR3 has 15 amino acids. CDR3 nucleotide sequence: TGCAGCGCGGGACAGGGGGCGAGTGGTAACACTGAAGCTTTCTTT. This sequence encodes CSAGQGASGNTEAFF.

This clone was recorded a few times. The gene calls are TRBV28 and TRBJ2-7; unclear D gene. V was clipped by 2 bases and J by 2 bases, with 4 bases between them. Per germline, CDR1 MDHEN and CDR2 SYDVKM. The CDR3 totals 12 residues. CDR3 sequence reads: CASSLATYEQYF. The CDR3 DNA sequence: TGTGCCAGCAGTTTAGCGACCTACGAGCAGTACTTC.

The gene calls are TRBV5-4 and TRBJ2-7; D might be TRBD2 (7 bases). This CDR3 comprises 15 residues. The germline V gene has CDR1 SGHNT and CDR2 YYREEE (reference sequence). Trimming took off 2 bases at V and 0 bases at J, with 12 bases between the two ends. This CDR3 reads CASSFEGGGSYEQYF. In DNA form, the CDR3 reads TGTGCCAGCAGCTTCGAGGGAGGGGGCTCCTACGAGCAGTACTTC.